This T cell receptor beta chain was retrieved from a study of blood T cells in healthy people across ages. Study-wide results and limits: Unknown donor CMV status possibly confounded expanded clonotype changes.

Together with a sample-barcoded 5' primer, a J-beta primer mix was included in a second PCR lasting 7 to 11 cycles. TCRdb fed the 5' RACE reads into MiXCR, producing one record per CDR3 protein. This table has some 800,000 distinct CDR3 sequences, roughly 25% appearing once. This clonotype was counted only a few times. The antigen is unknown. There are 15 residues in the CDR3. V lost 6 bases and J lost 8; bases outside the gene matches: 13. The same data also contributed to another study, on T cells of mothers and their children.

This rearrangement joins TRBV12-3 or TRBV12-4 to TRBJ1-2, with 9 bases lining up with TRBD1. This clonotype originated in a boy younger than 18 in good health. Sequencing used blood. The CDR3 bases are TGTGCCAGCAGGCTAAGTCGACAGGGGGGGGAAGGCTACACCTTC. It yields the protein CASRLSRQGGEGYTF.